These 24 T cell receptor beta chains came from one sample sequenced in a study of post-analysis software for immune sequencing data. Study results and caveats: Relative to controls, patients had several TRBV segments at higher frequency, with TRBV5-6, TRBV5-1 and TRBV20-1 among these.

Their target antigens are unknown. Researchers reported that TCR beta cDNA libraries carried unique molecular identifiers. One entry per CDR3 protein results from TCRdb running MiXCR on the PCR reads. The sample shows about 540,000 distinct CDR3 sequences, around 36% of them seen only once. The sequenced sample was blood. These receptors all come from a girl aged 2 to 17 with multiple sclerosis.

This clonotype showed up just a few times. This sequence joins TRBV20-1 and TRBJ1-5, with 7 bases lining up with TRBD1. The length of the CDR3 is 15 residues. The V segment lost 6 bases and the J segment 7 bases; nucleotides outside the gene matches: 15. Germline V CDR1 and CDR2: DFQATT, SNEGSKA (reference sequence). CDR3 in amino acids: CSAAAIGGRIQPQHF. DNA of the CDR3: TGCAGTGCCGCCGCTATAGGGGGCAGGATCCAGCCCCAGCATTTT.

This clonotype occurred a few times. V is TRBV6-1 and J is TRBJ1-5; D is undetermined. This CDR3 spans 14 amino acids. Germline-derived CDR1 and CDR2 are MNHNS and SASEGT. With 8 bases removed from V and 0 bases from J, the gap between germline ends came to 11 bases. The CDR3: CASAGTTSNQPQHF. Written as DNA, the CDR3 is TGTGCCAGCGCTGGCACTACTAGCAATCAGCCCCAGCATTTT.

This chain joins TRBV5-1 and TRBJ1-2; tentatively, D is TRBD1 (5 bases). This CDR3 comprises 15 residues. The ends were cut back, 1 base at V and 4 bases at J, with 14 bases in the middle. Germline V gives CDR1 SGHRS, CDR2 YFSETQ. The CDR3 DNA reads as TGCGCCAGCAGCTTGACACGGGACGAGAGCTATGGCTACACCTTC. This gives the protein CASSLTRDESYGYTF.

The chain carries TRBV3-1 and TRBJ2-7; 9 bases match TRBD2. Germline V gene sequence: CDR1 LGHDT, CDR2 YNNKEL (reference sequence). This CDR3 region has 14 residues. The V and J ends lost 4 bases and 3 bases, in that order; junction bases with no gene match: 4. The CDR3, as DNA: TGTGCCAGCAGCCGAGATAGCGGGAGCTACGAGCAGTACTTC. Translation: CASSRDSGSYEQYF.

This clonotype was picked up a small number of times. The chain couples TRBV13 to TRBJ2-1; no firm D call. The CDR3 has 12 amino acids. V was cut by 5 bases and J by 5 bases, with 7 bases left in between. Per germline, CDR1 PRHDT and CDR2 FYEKMQ (reference sequence). Here the CDR3 reads CASSTENNEQFF. CDR3 DNA sequence: TGTGCCAGCAGCACGGAAAACAATGAGCAGTTCTTC.

This clonotype was counted only a few times. The gene calls are TRBV28 and TRBJ1-5, with D perhaps TRBD1 (6 bases). There are 17 residues in the CDR3. The germline V gene has CDR1 MDHEN and CDR2 SYDVKM. Deletions cut 2 bases from V and 0 bases from J, with 14 bases between. This chain's CDR3 is CASSLPGGGLSNQPQHF. In nucleotides, the CDR3 is TGTGCCAGCAGTTTACCGGGTGGGGGCCTTAGCAATCAGCCCCAGCATTTT.

The gene calls are TRBV6-4 and TRBJ2-2, with D maybe TRBD1 (8 bases). Germline V gene sequence: CDR1 MRHNA, CDR2 SNTAGT. Trimming cost V 8 bases and J 2 bases, with 21 bases left between them. CDR3 size: 17 residues. The CDR3 reads CASSRTGGGINTGELFF. CDR3 DNA: TGTGCCAGCTCACGCACAGGGGGAGGGATCAACACCGGGGAGCTGTTTTTT.

CDR3 amino acids: CASSANPGGGEQFF. For the CDR3, the DNA is TGTGCCAGCAGCGCAAACCCGGGAGGGGGTGAGCAGTTCTTC. The chain recombines TRBV7-3 with TRBJ2-1, with 8 bases matching TRBD2. The J segment lost 9 bases and the V segment lost 5 bases, leaving 9 bases of the junction unmatched. Germline V CDR1 and CDR2: SGHTA, FQGTGA. The CDR3 sequence is 14 residues long.

This clonotype was seen only a few times. J is TRBJ2-1 and V is TRBV29-1; 9 bases map to TRBD2. J gave up 6 bases and V 5 bases, and 8 bases lay outside the gene matches. From germline, CDR1 is SQVTM and CDR2 ANQGSEA. The CDR3 is 14 amino acids. The CDR3 reads CSVPTGLAGNEQFF. The CDR3 DNA follows: TGCAGCGTTCCCACGGGACTAGCTGGCAATGAGCAGTTCTTC.

This clonotype was detected only a few times. The chain joins TRBV11-2 to TRBJ2-7; 9 bases are a match to TRBD1. The V gene end was trimmed by 3 bases and the J gene end by 3 bases; junction bases not matched to a gene: 3. Germline CDR1 and CDR2: SGHAT and FQNNGV. The CDR3 totals 14 residues. The CDR3 DNA is TGTGCCAGCAGCTTCACAGGGGGCGGCTACGAGCAGTACTTC. Its translation is CASSFTGGGYEQYF.

Note on this clonotype: The CDR3 does not close with the conserved phenylalanine or tryptophan, likely indicating a read error. The chain combines TRBV10-3 with TRBJ1-2; D is undetermined. Germline V lookup: CDR1 ENHRY, CDR2 SYGVKD. This CDR3 has 12 residues. V lost 3 bases to trimming and J lost 8 bases, with 10 bases between them. CDR3 in DNA: TGTGCCATCAGTGATCCCGACGGAGGCTACACCTCC. Translated, it gives CAISDPDGGYTS.

This clonotype has just a few counts. The chain carries TRBV5-6 and TRBJ1-2; D gene unclear. Trimming removed 0 bases from V and 6 bases from J, with 12 bases in between. Germline assignment: CDR1 SGHDT and CDR2 YYEEEE. The CDR3 runs 14 residues. CDR3 DNA sequence: TGTGCCAGCAGCTTGGCGGTTGGCTCCCATGGCTACACCTTC. Protein sequence: CASSLAVGSHGYTF. Looking up the rest from reference TRBV5-6 and TRBJ1-2 gives the full variable domain: DAGVTQSPTHLIKTRGQQVTLRCSPKSGHDTVSWYQQALGQGPQFIFQYYEEEERQRGNFPDRFSGHQFPNYSSELNVNALLLGDSALYLCASSLAVGSHGYTFGSGTRLTVV.

On this clonotype: Mismatch with germline at one junction end may stem from a read error. This chain uses TRBV18 with TRBJ2-7; no firm D call. The J call may be in error: the DNA end matches TRBJ2-5 better. Germline loops: CDR1 KGHSH, CDR2 LQKENI. The CDR3 loop spans 12 amino acids. The CDR3 region has the DNA TGTGCCGGCTCACCTTCGGAGGAGACCCAGTACTTC. It encodes CAGSPSEETQYF.

The V call is TRBV5-1, the J call TRBJ2-1; TRBD2 agrees at 12 bases. The junction had 3 bases not matched to a gene; V was cut back by 0 bases and J by 5 bases. This CDR3 comprises 16 residues. Germline values: CDR1 SGHRS, CDR2 YFSETQ. CDR3 in amino acids: CASSLASGGVHNEQFF. Here the CDR3 DNA reads TGCGCCAGCAGCTTGGCTAGCGGGGGGGTCCACAATGAGCAGTTCTTC.

The rearrangement links TRBV10-3 to TRBJ1-5; D remains ambiguous. Germline CDR1 is ENHRY and CDR2 is SYGVKD. V was cut by 8 bases and J by 4 bases, with 9 bases left in between. The CDR3 length is 12 residues. The CDR3 DNA follows: TGTGCCATCGCCAGTGGAAATCAGCCCCAGCATTTT. Translated, it gives CAIASGNQPQHF.

The chain employs TRBV10-3 and TRBJ2-5; 7 positions match TRBD1. The CDR3 consists of 12 residues. V was pared by 6 bases and J by 2 bases, with 0 bases of the junction left unmatched. The germline CDR1 and CDR2 sequences are ENHRY and SYGVKD. The CDR3 sequence: CAIRGQQETQYF. The CDR3 coding sequence is TGTGCCATCAGGGGACAGCAAGAGACCCAGTACTTC.

This rearrangement joins TRBV20-1 to TRBJ2-5; a weak D match, TRBD2 (6 bases). This CDR3 spans 13 amino acids. V dropped 5 bases and J dropped 2 bases, with 12 bases sitting between them. Germline CDR1 and CDR2: DFQATT and SNEGSKA (reference sequence). The DNA of the CDR3 is TGCAGTGCTGAGCCGGGGGTACAAGAGACCCAGTACTTC. Amino acid sequence: CSAEPGVQETQYF.

The genes are TRBV6-2 or TRBV6-3 and TRBJ2-3; D remains unclear. Germline V gives CDR1 MNHEY, CDR2 SVGEGT. V was trimmed by 6 bases and J by 6 bases, leaving 16 bases between them. This CDR3 region has 14 residues. Here the CDR3 DNA reads TGTGCCAGCAGCCGGACCCCCGTGGTGGATACGCAGTATTTT. It translates to CASSRTPVVDTQYF.

The chain links TRBV5-5 to TRBJ2-5; D may match TRBD1 or TRBD2 (5 bases each). The germline V gene encodes CDR1 SGHKS and CDR2 YYEKEE (reference sequence). V shed 4 bases and J shed 4 bases, with 14 bases lying between them. The CDR3 is 14 amino acids. CDR3 residues: CASSTLGTGETQYF. The CDR3 DNA is TGTGCCAGCAGCACTCTAGGGACCGGAGAGACCCAGTACTTC.

This clonotype was detected only a few times. This chain uses TRBV5-1 with TRBJ2-1; 9 positions agree with TRBD1. Germline loops: CDR1 SGHRS, CDR2 YFSETQ. The J segment lost 12 bases and the V segment lost 4 bases, leaving 5 bases of the junction unmatched. The CDR3 covers 12 residues. CDR3 bases: TGCGCCAGCAGCCCGGACAGGGGAGGGCAGTTCTTC. As protein: CASSPDRGGQFF.

V gene TRBV5-6 combines with J gene TRBJ2-5, with 10 bases lining up with TRBD1. The DNA end is a closer match to TRBJ2-7, so the J assignment may be wrong. Germline V gene sequence: CDR1 SGHDT, CDR2 YYEEEE. The CDR3 extends over 14 amino acids. CDR3 residues: CASRGTGETYEQYF. Written as DNA, the CDR3 is TGTGCCAGCAGAGGGACAGGGGAAACCTACGAGCAGTACTTC.

The V and J genes are TRBV20-1 and TRBJ2-4; D is possibly TRBD2 (5 bases). V was shortened by 0 bases and J by 7 bases, with 13 bases between the two germline ends. Germline CDR1 and CDR2: DFQATT and SNEGSKA (reference sequence). CDR3 length equals 14 residues. As DNA, the CDR3 is TGCAGTGCTAGAGACCCCGGGGTGATCAACATTCAGTACTTC. Translating it yields CSARDPGVINIQYF.

A few counts support this clonotype. J is TRBJ2-7 and V is TRBV7-8, with D unclear. The CDR3 contains 13 residues. CDR1 SGHVS and CDR2 FQNEAQ come from the germline V gene. V lost 5 bases and J lost 6, with 14 bases in between. CDR3 DNA: TGTGCCAGCAGCATGCGAAAAGCCAGCGAGCAGTACTTC. This translates into CASSMRKASEQYF.

There are a few counts of this clonotype. This rearrangement joins TRBV7-2 to TRBJ2-1, with D hard to call. CDR1 SGHTA and CDR2 FQGNSA come from the germline V gene. The CDR3 runs to 12 residues. Trimming removed 4 bases from V and 8 bases from J, with 9 bases in between. The CDR3 nucleotides are TGTGCCAGCAGCTCTCAGCTGCATGAGCAGTTCTTC. This encodes CASSSQLHEQFF.